This record covers a single TCR beta chain. Its antigen is undetermined. Sequencing used immunoSEQ multiplex PCR; TCRdb keeps in-frame clones, though not all of them. The sample consists of hundreds of thousands of clones, around 87% of them appearing once. These data come from a study of Ad26.COV2.S vaccination and SARS-CoV-2 variants. Treatment denoted: roughly 20 received Ad26.COV2.S at low or high dose, single or two shots; about five received placebo; per-sample allocation not given. Collection of the samples took place on day 63 after the first injection of vaccine or placebo. Germline CDR1 and CDR2: LNHDA and SQIVND (reference sequence). The CDR3 has 15 residues. Germline trimming cut 5 bases from V and 5 bases from J; bases unmatched to any gene: 8. Study-level findings and limits: Researchers reported similar non-spike TCR breadth in vaccine and placebo recipients.

This TCR was sampled from a person aged 18-60 years who received the Ad26.COV2.S COVID-19 vaccine or a placebo. This specimen was peripheral blood, taken in a trial of Ad26.COV2.S vaccine versus placebo. This chain connects TRBV19 to TRBJ2-7; 11 bases are shared with TRBD1. CDR3 nucleotides: TGTGCCAGTAGTCCATGGGACAGGGGGTTGCACGAGCAGTACTTC. Translation: CASSPWDRGLHEQYF. Looking up the rest from reference TRBV19 and TRBJ2-7 gives the full variable domain: DGGITQSPKYLFRKEGQNVTLSCEQNLNHDAMYWYRQDPGQGLRLIYYSQIVNDFQKGDIAEGYSVSREKKESFPLTVTSAQKNPTAFYLCASSPWDRGLHEQYFGPGTRLTVT.